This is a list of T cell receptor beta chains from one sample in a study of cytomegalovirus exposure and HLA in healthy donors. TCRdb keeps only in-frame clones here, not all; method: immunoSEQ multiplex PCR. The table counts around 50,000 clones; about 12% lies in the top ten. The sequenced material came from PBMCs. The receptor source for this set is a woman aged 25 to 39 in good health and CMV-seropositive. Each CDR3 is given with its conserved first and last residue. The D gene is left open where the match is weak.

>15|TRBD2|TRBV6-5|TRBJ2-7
CASSYSLAGRYEQYF
TGTGCCAGCAGTTACTCGCTAGCGGGGCGCTACGAGCAGTACTTC
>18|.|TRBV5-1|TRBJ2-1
CASRSDAGTPTPGNEQFF
TGCGCCAGCAGATCCGACGCCGGGACACCGACCCCTGGAAATGAGCAGTTCTTC
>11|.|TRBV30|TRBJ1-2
CAWSKRGERAF
TGTGCCTGGAGTAAGCGGGGGGAGCGGGCCTTC
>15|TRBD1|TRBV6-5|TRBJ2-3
CASSYSGQVADTQYF
TGTGCCAGCAGTTACTCGGGACAGGTGGCAGATACGCAGTATTTT
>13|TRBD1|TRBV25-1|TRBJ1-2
CASSVQGRPGYTF
TGTGCCAGCAGTGTACAGGGGCGGCCTGGCTACACCTTC
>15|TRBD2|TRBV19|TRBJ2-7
CASSTGTSGSYEQYF
TGTGCCAGTAGTACCGGGACTAGCGGCTCCTACGAGCAGTACTTC
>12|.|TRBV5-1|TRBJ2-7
CASSFSSYEQYF
TGCGCCAGCAGCTTCAGCTCCTACGAGCAGTACTTC
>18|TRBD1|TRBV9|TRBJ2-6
CASSPAWDRPSGANVLTF
TGTGCCAGCAGCCCCGCCTGGGACAGGCCTTCTGGGGCCAACGTCCTGACTTTC
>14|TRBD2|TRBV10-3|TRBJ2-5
CAISAGGGIETQYF
TGTGCCATCAGCGCGGGGGGGGGCATCGAGACCCAGTACTTC
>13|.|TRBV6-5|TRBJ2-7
CASSYIDSYEQYF
TGTGCCAGCAGTTATATAGACAGCTACGAGCAGTACTTC
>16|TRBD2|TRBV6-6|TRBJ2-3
CASRRPGAGYADTQYF
TGTGCCAGCAGGCGACCGGGAGCGGGATACGCGGATACGCAGTATTTT